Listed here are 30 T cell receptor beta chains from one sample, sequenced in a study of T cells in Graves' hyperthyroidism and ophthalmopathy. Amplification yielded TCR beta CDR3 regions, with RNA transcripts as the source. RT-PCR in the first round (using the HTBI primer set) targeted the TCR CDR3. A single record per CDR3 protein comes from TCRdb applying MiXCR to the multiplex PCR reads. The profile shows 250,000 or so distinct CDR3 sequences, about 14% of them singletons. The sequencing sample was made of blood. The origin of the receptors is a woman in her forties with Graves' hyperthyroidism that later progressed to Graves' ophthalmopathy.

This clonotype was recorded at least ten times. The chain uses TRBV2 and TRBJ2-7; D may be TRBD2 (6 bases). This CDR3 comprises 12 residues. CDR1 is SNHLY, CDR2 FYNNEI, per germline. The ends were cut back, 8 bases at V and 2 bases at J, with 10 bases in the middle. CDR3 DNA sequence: TGTGCCAGCCGGGACTTCACCTACGAGCAGTACTTC. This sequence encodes CASRDFTYEQYF.

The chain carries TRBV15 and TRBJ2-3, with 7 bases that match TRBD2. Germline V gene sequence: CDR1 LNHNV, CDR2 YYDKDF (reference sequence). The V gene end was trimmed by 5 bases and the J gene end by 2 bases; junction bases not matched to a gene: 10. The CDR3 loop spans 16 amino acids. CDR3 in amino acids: CATSGGLVRDTDTQYF. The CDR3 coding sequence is TGTGCCACCAGCGGAGGACTAGTAAGGGACACAGATACGCAGTATTTT.

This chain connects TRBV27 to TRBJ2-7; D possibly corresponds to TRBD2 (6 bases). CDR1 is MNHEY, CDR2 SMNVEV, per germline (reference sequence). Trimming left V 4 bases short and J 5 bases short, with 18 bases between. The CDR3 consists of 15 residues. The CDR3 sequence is CASSSRPGVRNEQYF. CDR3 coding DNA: TGTGCCAGCAGTTCCCGCCCGGGAGTGCGGAACGAGCAGTACTTC.

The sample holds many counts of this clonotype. The chain's CDR3 is CASSSPLAGDYEQYF. CDR3 coding DNA: TGTGCCAGCAGTTCCCCCTTGGCGGGAGACTACGAGCAGTACTTC. The chain carries TRBV27 and TRBJ2-7; TRBD2 aligns across 7 bases. V lost 4 bases, J lost 3 bases, and 9 bases stayed unmatched. This CDR3 is 15 amino acids long. Germline values: CDR1 MNHEY, CDR2 SMNVEV (reference sequence).

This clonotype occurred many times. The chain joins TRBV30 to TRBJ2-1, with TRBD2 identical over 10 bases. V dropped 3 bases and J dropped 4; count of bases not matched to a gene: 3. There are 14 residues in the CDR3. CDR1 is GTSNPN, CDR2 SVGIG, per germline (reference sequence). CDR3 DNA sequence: TGTGCCTGGAGGCTAGCGGGGGTTTACAATGAGCAGTTCTTC. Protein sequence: CAWRLAGVYNEQFF.

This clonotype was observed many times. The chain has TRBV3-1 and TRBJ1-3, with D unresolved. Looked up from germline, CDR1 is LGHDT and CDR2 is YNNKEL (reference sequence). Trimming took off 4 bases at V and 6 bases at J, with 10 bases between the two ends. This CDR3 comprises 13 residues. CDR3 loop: CASSLRSLNTIYF. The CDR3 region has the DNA TGTGCCAGCAGCCTTCGATCCCTAAACACCATATATTTT.

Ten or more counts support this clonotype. Here the CDR3 DNA reads TGTGTTACTGGGGGCTACGAGCAGTACTTC. Protein sequence: CVTGGYEQYF. The rearrangement links TRBV6-1 to TRBJ2-7; D possibly uses TRBD1 or TRBD2 (5 bases each). Germline V lookup: CDR1 MNHNS, CDR2 SASEGT. The CDR3 is made up of 10 amino acids.

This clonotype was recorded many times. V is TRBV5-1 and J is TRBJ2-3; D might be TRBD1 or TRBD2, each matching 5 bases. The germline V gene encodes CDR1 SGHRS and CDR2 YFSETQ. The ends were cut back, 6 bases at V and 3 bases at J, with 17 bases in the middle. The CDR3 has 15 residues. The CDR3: CASKFRGDATDTQYF. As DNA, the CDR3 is TGCGCCAGCAAATTCAGAGGGGACGCAACAGATACGCAGTATTTT. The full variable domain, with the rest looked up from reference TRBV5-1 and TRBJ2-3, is KAGVTQTPRYLIKTRGQQVTLSCSPISGHRSVSWYQQTPGQGLQFLFEYFSETQRNKGNFPGRFSGRQFSNSRSEMNVSTLELGDSALYLCASKFRGDATDTQYFGPGTRLTVL.

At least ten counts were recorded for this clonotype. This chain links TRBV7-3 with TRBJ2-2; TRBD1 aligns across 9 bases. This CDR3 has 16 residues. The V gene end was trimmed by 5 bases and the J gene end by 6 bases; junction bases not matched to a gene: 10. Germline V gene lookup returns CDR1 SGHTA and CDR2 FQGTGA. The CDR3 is CASSIQGTGIAGELFF. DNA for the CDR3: TGTGCCAGCAGCATCCAAGGGACAGGGATCGCCGGGGAGCTGTTTTTT.

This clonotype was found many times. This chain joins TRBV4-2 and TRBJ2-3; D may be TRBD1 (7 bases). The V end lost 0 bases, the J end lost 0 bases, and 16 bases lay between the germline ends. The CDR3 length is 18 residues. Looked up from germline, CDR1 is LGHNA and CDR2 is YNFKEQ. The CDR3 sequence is CASSQDFPTGTSTDTQYF. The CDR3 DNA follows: TGTGCCAGCAGCCAAGATTTCCCGACAGGGACTAGCACAGATACGCAGTATTTT.

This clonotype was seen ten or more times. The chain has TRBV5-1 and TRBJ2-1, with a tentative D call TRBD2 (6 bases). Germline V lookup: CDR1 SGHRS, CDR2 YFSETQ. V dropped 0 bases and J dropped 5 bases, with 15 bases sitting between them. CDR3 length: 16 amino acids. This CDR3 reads CASSLDTGGPDNEQFF. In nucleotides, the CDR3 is TGCGCCAGCAGCTTGGATACAGGAGGGCCCGACAATGAGCAGTTCTTC.

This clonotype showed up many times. The CDR3 DNA is TGTGCCAGCAGCTCAGGGCGGGGGAGCGGGAGGGTTCAAGAGACCCAGTACTTC. It specifies CASSSGRGSGRVQETQYF. The genes are TRBV13 and TRBJ2-5, with 10 nucleotides matching TRBD2. The CDR3 covers 18 residues. Trimming cost V 4 bases and J 2 bases; bases outside gene matches: 13. Looked up from germline, CDR1 is PRHDT and CDR2 is FYEKMQ (reference sequence).

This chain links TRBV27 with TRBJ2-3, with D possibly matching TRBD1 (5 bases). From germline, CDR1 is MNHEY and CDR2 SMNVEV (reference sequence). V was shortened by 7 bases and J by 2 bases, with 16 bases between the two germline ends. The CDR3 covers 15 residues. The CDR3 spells CASTLGVPHTDTQYF. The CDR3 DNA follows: TGTGCCAGCACGCTAGGGGTTCCGCACACAGATACGCAGTATTTT.

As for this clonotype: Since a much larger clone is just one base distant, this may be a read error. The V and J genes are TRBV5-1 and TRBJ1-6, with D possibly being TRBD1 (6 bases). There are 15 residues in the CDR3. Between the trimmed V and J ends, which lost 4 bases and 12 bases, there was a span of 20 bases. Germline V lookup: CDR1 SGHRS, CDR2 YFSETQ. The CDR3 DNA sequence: TGCGCCAGCAGCGGAACTACCGGGACAAGGTTACCCCTCCACTTT. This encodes CASSGTTGTRLPLHF.

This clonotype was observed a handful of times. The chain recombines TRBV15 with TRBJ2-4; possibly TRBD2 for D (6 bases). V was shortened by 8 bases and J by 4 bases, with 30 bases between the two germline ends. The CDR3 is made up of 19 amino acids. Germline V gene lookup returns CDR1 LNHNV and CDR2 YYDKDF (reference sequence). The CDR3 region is CATSMSGVSSVGKKNIQYF. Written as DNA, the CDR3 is TGTGCCACCTCTATGTCGGGGGTCTCAAGCGTAGGGAAAAAAAACATTCAGTACTTC. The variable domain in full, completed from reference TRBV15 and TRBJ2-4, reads DAMVIQNPRYQVTQFGKPVTLSCSQTLNHNVMYWYQQKSSQAPKLLFHYYDKDFNNEADTPDNFQSRRPNTSFCFLDIRSPGLGDTAMYLCATSMSGVSSVGKKNIQYFGAGTRLSVL.

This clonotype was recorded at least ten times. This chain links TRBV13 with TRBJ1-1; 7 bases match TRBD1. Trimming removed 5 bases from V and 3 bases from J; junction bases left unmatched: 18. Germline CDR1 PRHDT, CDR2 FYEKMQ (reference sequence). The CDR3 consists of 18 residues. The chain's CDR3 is CASSIPGQWSGKDTEAFF. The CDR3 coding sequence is TGTGCCAGCAGCATTCCGGGACAGTGGTCTGGGAAGGACACTGAAGCTTTCTTT. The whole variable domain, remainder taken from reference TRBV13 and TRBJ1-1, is AAGVIQSPRHLIKEKRETATLKCYPIPRHDTVYWYQQGPGQDPQFLISFYEKMQSDKGSIPDRFSAQQFSDYHSELNMSSLELGDSALYFCASSIPGQWSGKDTEAFFGQGTRLTVV.

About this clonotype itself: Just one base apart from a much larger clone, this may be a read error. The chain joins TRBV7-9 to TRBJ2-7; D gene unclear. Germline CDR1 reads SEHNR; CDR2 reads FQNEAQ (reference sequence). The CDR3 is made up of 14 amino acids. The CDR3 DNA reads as TGTGCCGGCAGCTTATTGCAGCCCCCCTACGAGCAGTACTTC. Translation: CAGSLLQPPYEQYF.

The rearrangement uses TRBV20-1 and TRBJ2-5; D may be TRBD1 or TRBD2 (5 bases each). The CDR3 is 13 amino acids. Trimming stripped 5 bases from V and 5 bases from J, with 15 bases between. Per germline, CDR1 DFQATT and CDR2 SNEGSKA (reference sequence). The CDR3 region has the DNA TGCAGTGCTTCGGCCCAGGGCGGGGAGACCCAGTACTTC. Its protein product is CSASAQGGETQYF.

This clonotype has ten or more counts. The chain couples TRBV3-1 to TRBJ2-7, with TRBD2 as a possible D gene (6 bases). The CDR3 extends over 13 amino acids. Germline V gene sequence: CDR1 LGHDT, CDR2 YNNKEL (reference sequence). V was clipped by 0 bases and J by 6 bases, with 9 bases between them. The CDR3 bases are TGTGCCAGCAGCCAAGAAGGAGGGGTCGAGCAGTACTTC. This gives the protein CASSQEGGVEQYF.

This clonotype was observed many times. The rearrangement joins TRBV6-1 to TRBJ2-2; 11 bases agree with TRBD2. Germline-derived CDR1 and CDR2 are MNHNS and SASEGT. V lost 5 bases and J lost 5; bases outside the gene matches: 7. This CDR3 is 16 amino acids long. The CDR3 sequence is CASSKRRTSGTGELFF. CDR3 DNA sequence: TGTGCCAGCAGTAAACGTCGGACTAGCGGGACCGGGGAGCTGTTTTTT.

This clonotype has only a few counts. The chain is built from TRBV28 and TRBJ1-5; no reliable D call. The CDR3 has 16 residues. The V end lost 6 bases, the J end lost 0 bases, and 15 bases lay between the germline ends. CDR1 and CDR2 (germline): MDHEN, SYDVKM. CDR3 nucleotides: TGTGCCAGCAGACTATCGGTCCGATATAGCAATCAGCCCCAGCATTTT. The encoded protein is CASRLSVRYSNQPQHF.

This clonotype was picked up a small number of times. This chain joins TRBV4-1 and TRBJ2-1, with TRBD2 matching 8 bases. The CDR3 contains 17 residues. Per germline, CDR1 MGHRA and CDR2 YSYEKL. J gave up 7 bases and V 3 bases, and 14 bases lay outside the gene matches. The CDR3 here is CASSHVNYGTRENEQFF. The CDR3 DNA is TGCGCCAGCAGCCATGTTAACTACGGGACTAGGGAAAATGAGCAGTTCTTC.

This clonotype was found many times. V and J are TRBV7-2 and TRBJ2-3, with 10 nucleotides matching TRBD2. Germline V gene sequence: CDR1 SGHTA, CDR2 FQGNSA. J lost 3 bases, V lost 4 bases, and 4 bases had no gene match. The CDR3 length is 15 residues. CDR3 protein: CASSWILAGTDTQYF. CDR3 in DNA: TGTGCCAGCAGCTGGATACTAGCGGGAACAGATACGCAGTATTTT.

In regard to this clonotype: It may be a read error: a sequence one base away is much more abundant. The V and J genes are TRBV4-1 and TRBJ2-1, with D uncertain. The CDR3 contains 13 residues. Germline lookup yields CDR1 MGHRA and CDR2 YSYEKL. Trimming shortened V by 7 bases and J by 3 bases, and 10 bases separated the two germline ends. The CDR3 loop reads CASIRVSYNEQFF. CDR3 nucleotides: TGCGCCAGCATCCGGGTGAGCTACAATGAGCAGTTCTTC.

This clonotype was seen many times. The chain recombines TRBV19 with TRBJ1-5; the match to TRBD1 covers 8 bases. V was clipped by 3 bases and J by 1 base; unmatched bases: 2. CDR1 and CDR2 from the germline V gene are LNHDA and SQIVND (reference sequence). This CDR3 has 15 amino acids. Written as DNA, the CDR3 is TGTGCCAGTAGTATTTGGACAGGGAGCAATCAGCCCCAGCATTTT. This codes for CASSIWTGSNQPQHF. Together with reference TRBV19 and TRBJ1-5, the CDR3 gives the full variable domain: DGGITQSPKYLFRKEGQNVTLSCEQNLNHDAMYWYRQDPGQGLRLIYYSQIVNDFQKGDIAEGYSVSREKKESFPLTVTSAQKNPTAFYLCASSIWTGSNQPQHFGDGTRLSIL.

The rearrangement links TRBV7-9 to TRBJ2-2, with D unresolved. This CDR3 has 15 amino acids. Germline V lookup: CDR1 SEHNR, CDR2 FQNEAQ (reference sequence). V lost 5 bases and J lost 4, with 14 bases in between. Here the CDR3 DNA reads TGTGCCAGCAGCGTAGACCTAAGTCGCACCGGGGAGCTGTTTTTT. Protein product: CASSVDLSRTGELFF. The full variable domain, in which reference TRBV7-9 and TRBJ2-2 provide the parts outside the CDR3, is DTGVSQNPRHKITKRGQNVTFRCDPISEHNRLYWYRQTLGQGPEFLTYFQNEAQLEKSRLLSDRFSAERPKGSFSTLEIQRTEQGDSAMYLCASSVDLSRTGELFFGEGSRLTVL.

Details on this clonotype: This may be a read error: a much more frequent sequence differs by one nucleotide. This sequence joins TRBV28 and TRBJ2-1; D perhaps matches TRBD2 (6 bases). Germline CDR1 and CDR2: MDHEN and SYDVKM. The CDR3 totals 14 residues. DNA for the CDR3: TGTGCCAGCAGTTTATTGGGAGGCTACAATGGGCAGTTCTTC. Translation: CASSLLGGYNGQFF.

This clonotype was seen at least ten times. The CDR3 reads CASRRTGGIGEKLFF. The CDR3 region has the DNA TGTGCCAGCAGGCGGACAGGGGGTATCGGGGAAAAACTGTTTTTT. The chain recombines TRBV6-1 with TRBJ1-4; TRBD1 matches 10 bases. Germline V gene sequence: CDR1 MNHNS, CDR2 SASEGT. V lost 6 bases and J lost 8; bases outside the gene matches: 9. CDR3 length equals 15 residues.

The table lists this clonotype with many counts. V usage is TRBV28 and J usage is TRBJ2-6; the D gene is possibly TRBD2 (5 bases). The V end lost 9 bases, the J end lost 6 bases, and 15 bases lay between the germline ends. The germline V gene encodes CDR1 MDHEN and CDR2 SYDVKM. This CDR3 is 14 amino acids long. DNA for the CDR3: TGTGCCAGTAAGAGCGGACCTAAGGCCAACGTCCTGACTTTC. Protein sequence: CASKSGPKANVLTF.

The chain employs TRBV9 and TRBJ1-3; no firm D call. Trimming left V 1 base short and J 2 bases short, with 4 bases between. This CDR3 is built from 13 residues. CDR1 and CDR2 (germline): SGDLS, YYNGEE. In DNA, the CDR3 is TGTGCCAGCAGCGTAACAGCTGGAAACACCATATATTTT. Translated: CASSVTAGNTIYF.